The rows below give T cell receptor beta chains drawn from one sample of a study of OX40 agonist ivuxolimab in advanced cancers. Assay: immunoSEQ multiplex PCR; the TCRdb copy retains only in-frame clones and omits some. The table has approximately 67,000 clones, 90% to 95% seen once. The source was CD4+ or CD8+ T cells sorted from blood, collected in a trial of the OX40 agonist ivuxolimab. These receptor sequences come from an adult with an advanced solid tumor such as melanoma, head and neck, liver or kidney cancer. Each CDR3 is given with its conserved first and last residue. Each record gives: J gene, V gene, clone size, D gene, CDR3 protein, CDR3 DNA. A D gene is named only where the DNA matches it firmly. Only part of the rows carry a size: once, few, many, or a class if the clone is expanded.

j_gene: TRBJ1-6; v_gene: TRBV19; abundance: once; d_gene: TRBD1; CDR3aa: CASCYRWDRDSPLHF; CDR3nt: TGTGCCAGTTGTTATAGGTGGGACAGAGATTCACCCCTCCACTTT
j_gene: TRBJ2-7; v_gene: TRBV5-1; abundance: once; d_gene: .; CDR3aa: CASSLEALYGGEQYF; CDR3nt: TGCGCCAGCAGCTTAGAGGCCCTATATGGAGGCGAGCAGTACTTC
j_gene: TRBJ2-7; v_gene: TRBV2; abundance: .; d_gene: .; CDR3aa: CAGGRDPEDEQYF; CDR3nt: TGTGCCGGGGGCCGGGACCCCGAAGACGAGCAGTACTTC
j_gene: TRBJ1-1; v_gene: TRBV28; abundance: .; d_gene: .; CDR3aa: CATLGQTPEAFF; CDR3nt: TGTGCCACCTTGGGGCAGACCCCTGAAGCTTTCTTT
j_gene: TRBJ1-1; v_gene: TRBV11-2; abundance: .; d_gene: TRBD1; CDR3aa: CASSPGTGGLNTEAFF; CDR3nt: TGTGCCAGCAGCCCTGGGACAGGGGGGTTGAACACTGAAGCTTTCTTT
j_gene: TRBJ1-1; v_gene: TRBV6-4; abundance: once; d_gene: .; CDR3aa: CASKRRGSGNTEAFF; CDR3nt: TGTGCCAGCAAAAGGAGGGGATCTGGGAACACTGAAGCTTTCTTT
j_gene: TRBJ2-1; v_gene: TRBV19; abundance: .; d_gene: .; CDR3aa: CASSIDPYNEQFF; CDR3nt: TGTGCCAGTAGTATCGACCCCTACAATGAGCAGTTCTTC
j_gene: TRBJ2-7; v_gene: TRBV11-2; abundance: once; d_gene: TRBD2; CDR3aa: CASSSGGTSGDYEQYF; CDR3nt: TGTGCCAGCAGCTCCGGAGGGACTAGCGGGGACTACGAGCAGTACTTC
j_gene: TRBJ2-1; v_gene: TRBV4-1; abundance: .; d_gene: TRBD2; CDR3aa: CASSQPSGGYNEQFF; CDR3nt: TGCGCCAGCAGCCAGCCCTCGGGAGGATACAATGAGCAGTTCTTC
j_gene: TRBJ2-2; v_gene: TRBV9; abundance: once; d_gene: .; CDR3aa: CASSVGGELFF; CDR3nt: TGTGCCAGCAGCGTAGGTGGGGAGCTGTTTTTT
j_gene: TRBJ2-7; v_gene: TRBV7-9; abundance: .; d_gene: .; CDR3aa: CASSLVWDLNISYEQYF; CDR3nt: TGTGCCAGCAGCTTAGTCTGGGACCTAAATATCTCCTACGAGCAGTACTTC
j_gene: TRBJ1-1; v_gene: TRBV2; abundance: few; d_gene: .; CDR3aa: CANIMGMNTEAFF; CDR3nt: TGTGCGAACATAATGGGGATGAACACTGAAGCTTTCTTT
j_gene: TRBJ2-3; v_gene: TRBV7-8; abundance: .; d_gene: .; CDR3aa: CASSLVRRDVPDTQYF; CDR3nt: TGTGCCAGCAGCTTAGTACGCAGGGATGTTCCAGATACGCAGTATTTT
j_gene: TRBJ2-7; v_gene: TRBV7-6; abundance: .; d_gene: TRBD2; CDR3aa: CASSFGTSDYEQYF; CDR3nt: TGTGCCAGCAGCTTCGGGACTAGCGACTACGAGCAGTACTTC
j_gene: TRBJ1-1; v_gene: TRBV9; abundance: .; d_gene: TRBD1; CDR3aa: CASSLEGQGAEAFF; CDR3nt: TGTGCCAGCAGCCTCGAAGGACAGGGGGCTGAAGCTTTCTTT
j_gene: TRBJ2-6; v_gene: TRBV5-1; abundance: .; d_gene: .; CDR3aa: CASSFLSSISSGANVLTF; CDR3nt: TGCGCCAGCAGCTTTTTGTCGTCAATCTCCTCTGGGGCCAACGTCCTGACTTTC
j_gene: TRBJ2-5; v_gene: TRBV9; abundance: .; d_gene: TRBD1; CDR3aa: CASSTPTGGDQYF; CDR3nt: TGTGCCAGCAGCACCCCGACAGGGGGGGACCAGTACTTC
j_gene: TRBJ2-5; v_gene: TRBV5-6; abundance: .; d_gene: .; CDR3aa: CASSLLSIETQYF; CDR3nt: TGTGCCAGCAGCTTACTCAGCATAGAGACCCAGTACTTC
j_gene: TRBJ2-5; v_gene: TRBV6-6; abundance: .; d_gene: .; CDR3aa: CASSYVLQETQYF; CDR3nt: TGTGCCAGCAGCTACGTTCTACAAGAGACCCAGTACTTC
j_gene: TRBJ2-3; v_gene: TRBV11-3; abundance: .; d_gene: TRBD2; CDR3aa: CASSLGGRAGDTDTQYF; CDR3nt: TGTGCCAGCAGCTTAGGGGGTAGAGCGGGGGACACAGATACGCAGTATTTT
j_gene: TRBJ2-7; v_gene: TRBV4-1; abundance: .; d_gene: .; CDR3aa: CASSQEVGQLDSYEQYF; CDR3nt: TGCGCCAGCAGCCAAGAAGTTGGGCAGCTTGACTCCTACGAGCAGTACTTC